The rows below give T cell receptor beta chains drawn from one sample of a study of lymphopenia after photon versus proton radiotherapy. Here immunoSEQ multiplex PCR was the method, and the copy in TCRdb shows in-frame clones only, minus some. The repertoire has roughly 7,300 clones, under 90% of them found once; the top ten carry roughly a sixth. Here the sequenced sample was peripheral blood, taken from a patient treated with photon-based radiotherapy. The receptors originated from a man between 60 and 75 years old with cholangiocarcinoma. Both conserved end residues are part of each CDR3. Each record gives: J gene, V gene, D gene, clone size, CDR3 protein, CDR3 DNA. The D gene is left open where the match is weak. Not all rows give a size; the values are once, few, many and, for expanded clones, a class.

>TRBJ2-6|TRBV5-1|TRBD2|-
CASSLTSGSSGANVLTF
TGCGCCAGCAGCTTGACTAGCGGGTCGTCTGGGGCCAACGTCCTGACTTTC
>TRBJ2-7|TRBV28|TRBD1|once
CASSLEGGWYEQYF
TGTGCCAGCAGTTTAGAAGGGGGCTGGTACGAGCAGTACTTC
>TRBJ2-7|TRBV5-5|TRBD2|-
CASSHPGRGDEQYF
TGTGCCAGCAGCCACCCCGGGAGGGGCGACGAGCAGTACTTC
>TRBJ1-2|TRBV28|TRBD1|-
CASIAGTGGYGYTF
TGTGCCAGCATCGCCGGGACAGGAGGGTATGGCTACACCTTC
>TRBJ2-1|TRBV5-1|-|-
CASSLDPAPSNEQFF
TGCGCCAGCAGCTTGGATCCGGCGCCAAGTAATGAGCAGTTCTTC
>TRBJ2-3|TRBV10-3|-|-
CAISEWGDGTDTQYF
TGTGCCATCAGTGAGTGGGGCGACGGTACAGATACGCAGTATTTT
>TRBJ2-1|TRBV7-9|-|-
CASTEQGINEQFF
TGTGCCAGCACTGAACAGGGCATCAATGAGCAGTTCTTC
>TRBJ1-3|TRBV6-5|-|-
CASTGNSGNTIYF
TGTGCCAGCACGGGCAACTCTGGAAACACCATATATTTT
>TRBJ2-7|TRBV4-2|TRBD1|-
CASSQEATGLYEQYF
TGTGCCAGCAGCCAAGAAGCGACAGGGTTGTACGAGCAGTACTTC
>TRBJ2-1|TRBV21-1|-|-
CASGSGTSDYNEQFF
TGTGCCAGCGGGTCCGGGACTAGCGACTACAATGAGCAGTTCTTC
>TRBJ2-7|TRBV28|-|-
CASSLAGNTYEQYF
TGTGCCAGCAGTTTAGCAGGGAATACCTACGAGCAGTACTTC
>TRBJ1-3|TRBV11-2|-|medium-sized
CASSPLSSGNTIYF
TGTGCCAGCAGCCCACTGAGCTCTGGAAACACCATATATTTT
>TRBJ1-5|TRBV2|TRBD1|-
CASRERTGASSSNQPQHF
TGTGCCAGCAGGGAACGGACAGGGGCCTCGTCGAGCAATCAGCCCCAGCATTTT
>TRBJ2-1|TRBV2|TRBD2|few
CASTGLAGGNEQFF
TGTGCCAGCACCGGACTAGCGGGGGGCAATGAGCAGTTCTTC
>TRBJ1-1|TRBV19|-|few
CASIRGTEAFF
TGTGCCAGTATACGCGGCACTGAAGCTTTCTTT
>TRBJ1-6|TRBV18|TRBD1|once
CASRPGQPNSPLHF
TGTGCCAGCCGCCCGGGACAGCCAAATTCACCCCTCCACTTT
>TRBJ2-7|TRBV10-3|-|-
CAISESRGPTYEQYF
TGTGCCATCAGTGAGTCCAGGGGACCAACCTACGAGCAGTACTTC
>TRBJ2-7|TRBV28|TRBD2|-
CASSTQGLGIYEQYF
TGTGCCAGCAGCACTCAGGGACTAGGAATCTACGAGCAGTACTTC
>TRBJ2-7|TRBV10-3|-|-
CAISEGVWPYEQYF
TGTGCCATCAGTGAGGGCGTCTGGCCCTACGAGCAGTACTTC
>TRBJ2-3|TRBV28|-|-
CASSSGKGTDTQYF
TGTGCCAGCAGTTCCGGGAAGGGCACAGATACGCAGTATTTT
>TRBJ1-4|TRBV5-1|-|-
CASSQGATNEKLFF
TGCGCCAGCAGCCAAGGGGCAACTAATGAAAAACTGTTTTTT
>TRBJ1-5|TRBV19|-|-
CASSTQRDQPQHF
TGTGCCAGTAGTACACAGAGAGATCAGCCCCAGCATTTT
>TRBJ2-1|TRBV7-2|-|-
CASSLAVGSYNEQFF
TGTGCCAGCAGCTTAGCTGTTGGCTCCTACAATGAGCAGTTCTTC
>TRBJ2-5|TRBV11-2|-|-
CASSSRLEGETQYF
TGTGCCAGCAGCTCCCGACTAGAGGGAGAGACCCAGTACTTC
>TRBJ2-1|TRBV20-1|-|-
CSAIERPPQFF
TGCAGTGCAATTGAAAGGCCCCCGCAGTTCTTC
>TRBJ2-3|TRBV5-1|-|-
CASSPRTDTDTQYF
TGCGCCAGCAGCCCCCGGACAGACACAGATACGCAGTATTTT
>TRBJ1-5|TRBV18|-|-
CASSPLENAEQPQHF
TGTGCCAGCTCACCATTGGAGAACGCTGAACAGCCCCAGCATTTT
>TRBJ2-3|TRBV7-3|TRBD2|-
CASSLTSGRADTQYF
TGTGCCAGCAGCTTGACTAGCGGGAGAGCAGATACGCAGTATTTT
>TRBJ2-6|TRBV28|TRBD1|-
CATSGTGGSGANVLTF
TGTGCCACCAGCGGGACAGGGGGCTCGGGGGCCAACGTCCTGACTTTC
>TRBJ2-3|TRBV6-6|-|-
CASSPPGFDTQYF
TGTGCCAGCAGTCCCCCGGGCTTCGATACGCAGTATTTT
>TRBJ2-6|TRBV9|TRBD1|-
CASRGQVPGANVLTF
TGTGCCAGCAGAGGACAGGTCCCTGGGGCCAACGTCCTGACTTTC
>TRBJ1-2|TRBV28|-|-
CASSLPIWAAAYNNYGYTF
TGTGCCAGCAGTTTACCGATTTGGGCAGCTGCCTATAACAACTATGGCTACACCTTC
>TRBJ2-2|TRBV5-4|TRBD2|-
CASSFSGGASGELFF
TGTGCCAGCAGCTTTAGCGGGGGGGCCAGCGGGGAGCTGTTTTTT
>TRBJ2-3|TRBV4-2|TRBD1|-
CASSQDGAGTGGDTQYF
TGTGCCAGCAGCCAAGATGGGGCCGGGACAGGGGGCGATACGCAGTATTTT
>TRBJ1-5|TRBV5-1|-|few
CASSLVAGGNQPQHF
TGCGCCAGCAGCTTGGTGGCGGGGGGCAATCAGCCCCAGCATTTT
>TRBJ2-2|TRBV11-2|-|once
CASSPPWATGELFF
TGTGCCAGCAGTCCCCCATGGGCCACCGGGGAGCTGTTTTTT
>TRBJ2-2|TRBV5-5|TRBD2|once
CASSFPSGNTGELFF
TGTGCCAGCAGCTTCCCTAGCGGGAACACCGGGGAGCTGTTTTTT
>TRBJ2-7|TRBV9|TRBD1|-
CASSVSDRGLEQYF
TGTGCCAGCAGCGTATCGGACAGGGGGCTCGAGCAGTACTTC
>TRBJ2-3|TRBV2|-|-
CASSDGVDTQYF
TGTGCCAGCAGTGACGGGGTGGATACGCAGTATTTT
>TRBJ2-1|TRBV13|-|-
CASSYQSNSYNEQFF
TGTGCCAGCAGCTATCAGTCGAACTCCTACAATGAGCAGTTCTTC
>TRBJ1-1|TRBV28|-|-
CATFDTLNTEAFF
TGTGCCACCTTCGACACCTTGAACACTGAAGCTTTCTTT
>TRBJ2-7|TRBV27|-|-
CASSLARTSYEQYF
TGTGCCAGCAGTCTGGCCAGAACCTCCTACGAGCAGTACTTC
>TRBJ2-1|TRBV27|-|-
CASSKGSNEQFF
TGTGCCAGCAGCAAAGGGAGCAATGAGCAGTTCTTC
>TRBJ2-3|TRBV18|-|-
CASSPDTDTQYF
TGTGCCAGCTCACCGGACACAGATACGCAGTATTTT
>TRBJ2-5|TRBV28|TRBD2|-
CASNDSGGARETQYF
TGTGCCAGCAACGATAGCGGGGGGGCGCGAGAGACCCAGTACTTC
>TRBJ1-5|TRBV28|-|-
CASSLPWDLSPDSNQPQHF
TGTGCCAGCAGTTTGCCCTGGGACCTCTCCCCTGATAGCAATCAGCCCCAGCATTTT
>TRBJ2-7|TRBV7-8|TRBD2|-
CASSSRLAEYEQYF
TGTGCCAGCAGCTCTAGACTAGCGGAGTACGAGCAGTACTTC
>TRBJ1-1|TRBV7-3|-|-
CASSWALNTEAFF
TGTGCCAGCAGTTGGGCCCTGAACACTGAAGCTTTCTTT
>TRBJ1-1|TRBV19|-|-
CASIRGGTEAFF
TGTGCCAGTATAAGGGGGGGCACTGAAGCTTTCTTT
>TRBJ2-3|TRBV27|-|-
CASSFREGRTQYF
TGTGCCAGCAGTTTTCGAGAGGGTAGAACGCAGTATTTT
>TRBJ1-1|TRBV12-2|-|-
CASRIRGGQLDTEAFF
TGTGCAAGTCGCATTAGGGGTGGGCAGCTGGACACTGAAGCTTTCTTT